Below are 17 T cell receptor beta chains sequenced from a single sample in a study of T cells in Graves' hyperthyroidism and ophthalmopathy. From RNA transcripts, TCR beta CDR3 regions were amplified. HTBI primers were used for first-round RT-PCR of the TCR CDR3. TCRdb called the multiplex PCR reads again in MiXCR, with one record for every CDR3 protein. Of 650,000 to 750,000 distinct CDR3 sequences in the sample, roughly 15% were seen once. Material for sequencing was blood. The receptors stem from a woman aged 18-29 years with Graves' hyperthyroidism.

This clonotype was seen only once. This chain uses TRBV30 with TRBJ1-5; 8 nucleotides match TRBD1. Germline assignment: CDR1 GTSNPN and CDR2 SVGIG (reference sequence). Germline trimming cut 5 bases from V and 6 bases from J; bases unmatched to any gene: 12. The CDR3 spans 15 residues. CDR3 coding DNA: TGTGCCTGGGGACAGGGTAATGGTGGCAGTCAGCCCCAGCATTTT. Amino acid sequence: CAWGQGNGGSQPQHF.

This chain links TRBV7-8 with TRBJ2-4; the D is unclear. CDR3 length: 17 residues. V lost 5 bases and J lost 0, with 17 bases in between. Looked up from germline, CDR1 is SGHVS and CDR2 is FQNEAQ. CDR3 coding DNA: TGTGCCAGCAGCCCAGTCCGTGTGTATTCAGCCAAAAACATTCAGTACTTC. Translating gives CASSPVRVYSAKNIQYF.

This clonotype was recorded many times. The CDR3: CAWSTGTGTEAFF. The CDR3, as DNA: TGTGCCTGGAGTACAGGAACGGGCACTGAAGCTTTCTTT. The chain recombines TRBV30 with TRBJ1-1; D is possibly TRBD1 (5 bases). The CDR3 has 13 amino acids. V dropped 2 bases and J dropped 4 bases, with 11 bases sitting between them. CDR1 GTSNPN and CDR2 SVGIG come from the germline V gene (reference sequence). Drawing the rest from reference TRBV30 and TRBJ1-1, the complete variable domain is SQTIHQWPATLVQPVGSPLSLECTVEGTSNPNLYWYRQAAGRGLQLLFYSVGIGQISSEVPQNLSASRPQDRQFILSSKKLLLSDSGFYLCAWSTGTGTEAFFGQGTRLTVV.

Ten or more counts support this clonotype. This chain joins TRBV7-9 and TRBJ2-1; 7 nucleotides line up with TRBD2. Germline V gene data show CDR1 as SEHNR and CDR2 as FQNEAQ (reference sequence). The CDR3 extends over 16 amino acids. Trimming took 5 bases from V and 6 from J; bases not matched to a gene: 13. CDR3 residues: CASSPGLDWSINEQFF. As DNA, the CDR3 is TGTGCCAGCAGCCCAGGACTAGACTGGTCGATCAATGAGCAGTTCTTC.

The sample holds many counts of this clonotype. The chain employs TRBV27 and TRBJ2-7; D is ambiguous. Germline-derived CDR1 and CDR2 are MNHEY and SMNVEV (reference sequence). The CDR3 length is 15 residues. The V end lost 5 bases, the J end lost 6 bases, and 20 bases lay between the germline ends. This CDR3 is CASSITKIDPTEQYF. DNA for the CDR3: TGTGCCAGCAGTATTACTAAAATCGATCCCACCGAGCAGTACTTC.

This clonotype was detected ten times or more. The CDR3 region has the DNA TGTGCCAGCAGCTTACCAGGGGAAGAGACCCAGTACTTC. It translates to CASSLPGEETQYF. The chain recombines TRBV7-9 with TRBJ2-5; D might be TRBD1 (6 bases). This CDR3 contains 13 residues. Between the trimmed V and J ends, which lost 2 bases and 3 bases, there was a span of 7 bases. Germline V gives CDR1 SEHNR, CDR2 FQNEAQ (reference sequence).

This clonotype showed up many times. The V gene is TRBV20-1, the J gene TRBJ2-5; 9 positions match TRBD2. The CDR3 is 15 amino acids. The V gene end was trimmed by 5 bases and the J gene end by 5 bases; junction bases not matched to a gene: 12. Germline loops: CDR1 DFQATT, CDR2 SNEGSKA (reference sequence). CDR3 DNA: TGCAGTGCTTCTGTAGCGGGAGTATTTCGGGAGACCCAGTACTTC. Its translation is CSASVAGVFRETQYF.

This clonotype was found a few times. The V and J genes are TRBV27 and TRBJ2-3; D might be TRBD1 or TRBD2, each matching 5 bases. CDR1 and CDR2 (germline): MNHEY, SMNVEV (reference sequence). There are 15 residues in the CDR3. V was shortened by 6 bases and J by 8 bases, with 21 bases between the two germline ends. The CDR3 loop is CASSKGTSTTGTQYF. CDR3 DNA: TGTGCCAGCAGCAAGGGGACCAGTACCACTGGTACGCAGTATTTT.

V usage is TRBV9 and J usage is TRBJ2-1; 7 bases are shared with TRBD1. Germline-derived CDR1 and CDR2 are SGDLS and YYNGEE. Trimming at V came to 6 bases and at J to 6 bases, leaving 9 bases not matched to a gene. The CDR3 covers 14 residues. The CDR3 is CASTGPTGFNEQFF. As DNA, the CDR3 is TGTGCCAGCACGGGCCCGACAGGGTTCAATGAGCAGTTCTTC.

The rearrangement joins TRBV20-1 to TRBJ2-2; D tentatively reads TRBD1 or TRBD2 (6 bases each). Trimming shortened V by 0 bases and J by 5 bases, and 16 bases separated the two germline ends. Germline V gene data show CDR1 as DFQATT and CDR2 as SNEGSKA (reference sequence). CDR3 length equals 16 residues. Here the CDR3 DNA reads TGCAGTGCTAGAGATAGGGGGGAGAGGGATACCGGGGAGCTGTTTTTT. This translates into CSARDRGERDTGELFF.

This clonotype showed up just a few times. This chain uses TRBV15 with TRBJ2-7, with D uncertain. Looked up from germline, CDR1 is LNHNV and CDR2 is YYDKDF (reference sequence). The CDR3 loop spans 14 amino acids. The V and J ends lost 4 bases and 0 bases respectively, with 10 bases between them. This CDR3 is CATSKDRSSYEQYF. The CDR3 DNA follows: TGTGCCACCAGCAAGGACCGGAGCTCCTACGAGCAGTACTTC.

This chain links TRBV15 with TRBJ2-7, with 7 bases identical to TRBD1. Germline values: CDR1 LNHNV, CDR2 YYDKDF (reference sequence). CDR3 length: 14 residues. With 4 bases clipped from V and 3 bases from J, the junction kept 6 bases outside the gene matches. This chain's CDR3 is CATSKSDRDYEQYF. The CDR3 DNA reads as TGTGCCACCAGCAAGTCCGACAGGGACTACGAGCAGTACTTC.

This clonotype was counted many times. The CDR3 nucleotides read TGTGCCAGCAACACGAGGTACCAAGAGACCCAGTACTTC. Amino acids: CASNTRYQETQYF. The chain couples TRBV12-3 or TRBV12-4 to TRBJ2-5; D remains unclear. This CDR3 has 13 residues. The germline V and J ends were trimmed by 7 bases and 0 bases, with 9 bases remaining between them.

This clonotype has at least ten counts. The genes are TRBV6-1 and TRBJ1-1, with 9 bases lining up with TRBD1. CDR1 and CDR2 (germline): MNHNS, SASEGT. Unmatched junction bases numbered 5, after V lost 6 bases and J lost 3 bases. The CDR3 contains 14 residues. The CDR3 DNA follows: TGTGCCAGCAGATGGGACAGGGAGGACACTGAAGCTTTCTTT. Translation gives CASRWDREDTEAFF.

In its sample, this clonotype was seen many times. The rearrangement uses TRBV5-6 and TRBJ1-1; the match to TRBD1 covers 7 bases. The CDR3 covers 16 residues. The germline CDR1 and CDR2 sequences are SGHDT and YYEEEE. V gave up 2 bases and J gave up 0 bases; unmatched junction bases: 7. The CDR3 is CASSFWTGLMNTEAFF. The CDR3 region has the DNA TGTGCCAGCAGCTTTTGGACAGGACTGATGAACACTGAAGCTTTCTTT. Full variable domain (rest looked up from reference TRBV5-6 and TRBJ1-1): DAGVTQSPTHLIKTRGQQVTLRCSPKSGHDTVSWYQQALGQGPQFIFQYYEEEERQRGNFPDRFSGHQFPNYSSELNVNALLLGDSALYLCASSFWTGLMNTEAFFGQGTRLTVV.

On this clonotype: Since no conserved phenylalanine or tryptophan closes the CDR3, a read error is the likely cause. The chain joins TRBV7-9 to TRBJ1-1, with TRBD1 identical over 8 bases. Per the germline V gene, CDR1 is SEHNR and CDR2 is FQNEAQ (reference sequence). The CDR3 has 15 residues. The DNA for the CDR3 is TGCGCCAGCAGCCAAGATGCGGACAGGGTCCCTGAAGCTTTCTTG. It codes for CASSQDADRVPEAFL.

This clonotype was counted ten times or more. This chain links TRBV7-8 with TRBJ2-5; 7 bases line up with TRBD2. This CDR3 contains 16 residues. Germline assignment: CDR1 SGHVS and CDR2 FQNEAQ. J gave up 5 bases and V 0 bases, and 9 bases lay outside the gene matches. DNA for the CDR3: TGTGCCAGCAGCTTAGCGGGGGGGGGGACTCGGGAGACCCAGTACTTC. Translated: CASSLAGGGTRETQYF. The full variable domain, with the rest looked up from reference TRBV7-8 and TRBJ2-5, is GAGVSQSPRYKVAKRGQDVALRCDPISGHVSLFWYQQALGQGPEFLTYFQNEAQLDKSGLPSDRFFAERPEGSVSTLKIQRTQQEDSAVYLCASSLAGGGTRETQYFGPGTRLLVL.